The next 31 T cell receptor beta chains were all read from a single sample in a study of T-cell reconstitution after alpha-beta-depleted transplantation in children listed by TCRdb under 2016. The treatment or condition label corresponds to: allogeneic hematopoietic cell transplantation with graft depleted of TCRalphabeta T cells and CD19 B cells. Receptor libraries were prepared by PCR. The data were produced on an Illumina HiSeq 2500. Molecular barcoding was employed in the preparation of TCR libraries, with unique molecular identifiers being used to normalize TCRbeta repertoire quantification. Using fastp trimming at Q25 and MiXCR clonotype assembly, TCRdb reanalyzed the public sequencing data and kept in-frame beta chains. Rows with one shared CDR3 protein collapse into an entry with the most common genes and DNA. The sample yields some 150,000 distinct CDR3 sequences; around 8.5% were counted once. Over 15% of the sample is taken by the ten largest.

The sequences come from PBMCs, mostly from graft donor cells, collected 180 days after TCRalphabeta/CD19-depleted stem cell transplant. These receptors came from a female patient aged 2-9 years who had a stem cell transplant for congenital amegakaryocytic thrombocytopenia, so the T cells may come from the graft donor.

This clonotype was recorded many times. The DNA of the CDR3 is TGCGCCAGCAGCTCGAATAATAATGAGCAGTTCTTC. It yields the protein CASSSNNNEQFF. The chain combines TRBV5-1 with TRBJ2-1; no reliable D call. The V end was cut by 3 bases, the J end by 7 bases, with 8 bases between. The length of the CDR3 is 12 residues. Per germline, CDR1 SGHRS and CDR2 YFSETQ.

The chain combines TRBV27 with TRBJ2-1; 12 bases line up with TRBD2. Trimming at V came to 5 bases and at J to 7 bases, leaving 0 bases not matched to a gene. Germline loops: CDR1 MNHEY, CDR2 SMNVEV (reference sequence). This CDR3 has 13 residues. The CDR3 sequence is CASSGLAGNEQFF. The DNA for the CDR3 is TGTGCCAGCAGTGGACTAGCGGGAAATGAGCAGTTCTTC.

This chain links TRBV20-1 with TRBJ1-5, with D possibly being TRBD1 (6 bases). This CDR3 contains 15 residues. Trimming stripped 1 base from V and 3 bases from J, with 13 bases between. Germline CDR1 reads DFQATT; CDR2 reads SNEGSKA (reference sequence). CDR3 bases: TGCAGTGCTAGAGGATGGCAGGGGATCAATCAGCCCCAGCATTTT. Translation gives CSARGWQGINQPQHF.

CDR3 sequence reads: CASSLDGRRQETQYF. CDR3 bases: TGCGCCAGCAGCCTGGACGGGAGACGGCAAGAGACCCAGTACTTC. The chain employs TRBV5-1 and TRBJ2-5; D is perhaps TRBD2 (6 bases). Germline CDR1 is SGHRS and CDR2 is YFSETQ. Trimming took off 4 bases at V and 2 bases at J, with 15 bases between the two ends. The CDR3 is made up of 15 amino acids.

This clonotype appeared many times. This sequence joins TRBV29-1 and TRBJ2-6; D is possibly TRBD2 (6 bases). The CDR3 spans 14 residues. Germline V CDR1 and CDR2: SQVTM, ANQGSEA. The ends were cut back, 6 bases at V and 2 bases at J, with 11 bases in the middle. As DNA, the CDR3 is TGCAGCGTGATGGAGGGTACTGGGGCCAACGTCCTGACTTTC. Amino acids: CSVMEGTGANVLTF. Based on the CDR3 plus reference TRBV29-1 and TRBJ2-6, the full variable domain is SAVISQKPSRDICQRGTSLTIQCQVDSQVTMMFWYRQQPGQSLTLIATANQGSEATYESGFVIDKFPISRPNLTFSTLTVSNMSPEDSSIYLCSVMEGTGANVLTFGAGSRLTVL.

This clonotype showed up many times. The chain joins TRBV4-3 to TRBJ1-1; D perhaps matches TRBD1 (5 bases). CDR3 length equals 14 residues. Deletions cut 2 bases from V and 13 bases from J, with 20 bases between. The germline gives CDR1 LGHNA, CDR2 YSLEER. CDR3 in amino acids: CASSQRPGPWVGFF. CDR3 bases: TGCGCCAGCAGCCAACGACCGGGACCGTGGGTTGGTTTCTTT.

This clonotype was counted many times. The V gene is TRBV29-1, the J gene TRBJ1-6; D is undetermined. Per germline, CDR1 SQVTM and CDR2 ANQGSEA. Trimming took 5 bases from V and 8 from J, leaving 10 bases between them. This CDR3 is 12 amino acids long. CDR3 amino acids: CSVRDRDSPLHF. CDR3 bases: TGCAGCGTTAGAGATCGGGATTCACCCCTCCACTTT.

This clonotype has ten or more counts. This sequence joins TRBV12-3 or TRBV12-4 and TRBJ2-1; 9 bases map to TRBD2. The CDR3 consists of 15 residues. V gave up 3 bases and J gave up 4 bases; unmatched junction bases: 4. The DNA for the CDR3 is TGTGCCAGCAGTTTTCTAGCGGGAAGATACAATGAGCAGTTCTTC. This sequence encodes CASSFLAGRYNEQFF.

On this clonotype: A much bigger clone sits one base away, suggesting this may be a read error. The chain is built from TRBV15 and TRBJ2-3; 15 bases match TRBD2. The length of the CDR3 is 18 residues. CDR1 is LNHNV, CDR2 YYDKDF, per germline (reference sequence). DNA for the CDR3: TGTTCCACCAGCGGACCCGGACTAGCGGGAGGGGGCGGAGATACGCAGTATTTT. Amino acid sequence: CSTSGPGLAGGGGDTQYF.

This clonotype was detected many times. The chain joins TRBV29-1 to TRBJ2-3, with a tentative D call TRBD2 (6 bases). CDR1 and CDR2 (germline): SQVTM, ANQGSEA. This CDR3 region has 14 residues. The V gene lost 4 bases and the J gene lost 6 bases, with 17 bases spanning the gap. The DNA for the CDR3 is TGCAGCGTTGGCTTCTCGGGGGTCTTCGATACGCAGTATTTT. Encoded protein: CSVGFSGVFDTQYF.

This chain links TRBV28 with TRBJ2-1; no reliable D call. CDR1 and CDR2 (germline): MDHEN, SYDVKM. The CDR3 is made up of 12 amino acids. With 7 bases removed from V and 9 bases from J, the gap between germline ends came to 13 bases. The CDR3 loop is CASTPVVGEQFF. Written as DNA, the CDR3 is TGTGCCAGCACCCCAGTTGTCGGTGAGCAGTTCTTC. The whole variable domain, remainder taken from reference TRBV28 and TRBJ2-1, is DVKVTQSSRYLVKRTGEKVFLECVQDMDHENMFWYRQDPGLGLRLIYFSYDVKMKEKGDIPEGYSVSREKKERFSLILESASTNQTSMYLCASTPVVGEQFFGPGTRLTVL.

Points on this clonotype: The junction differs from germline at one of its ends, possibly a read error. The chain recombines TRBV12-3 or TRBV12-4 with TRBJ1-5, with D hard to call. This CDR3 has 18 residues. The CDR3 sequence is CTSSKPSGSLNSNQPQHF. CDR3 sequence (DNA): TGTACCAGCAGCAAACCCTCGGGCAGTCTGAATAGCAATCAGCCCCAGCATTTT.

The sample holds many counts of this clonotype. The chain employs TRBV5-1 and TRBJ2-5; D might be TRBD1 or TRBD2, each matching 5 bases. V lost 4 bases, J lost 5 bases, and 9 bases lay in between. Germline CDR1 SGHRS, CDR2 YFSETQ. The CDR3 totals 12 residues. The CDR3, as DNA: TGCGCCAGCAGCACCGAGGGGGAGACCCAGTACTTC. It translates to CASSTEGETQYF. The full variable domain, in which reference TRBV5-1 and TRBJ2-5 provide the parts outside the CDR3, is KAGVTQTPRYLIKTRGQQVTLSCSPISGHRSVSWYQQTPGQGLQFLFEYFSETQRNKGNFPGRFSGRQFSNSRSEMNVSTLELGDSALYLCASSTEGETQYFGPGTRLLVL.

This clonotype showed up many times. The chain couples TRBV12-3 or TRBV12-4 to TRBJ2-3; the D gene is possibly TRBD2 (6 bases). V dropped 5 bases and J dropped 0 bases, with 18 bases sitting between them. This CDR3 contains 17 residues. The CDR3 sequence is CASSPTDYPSSTDTQYF. The CDR3 DNA is TGTGCCAGCAGTCCTACGGACTATCCATCTAGCACAGATACGCAGTATTTT.

This clonotype was seen a few times. The V and J genes are TRBV4-2 and TRBJ2-3, with TRBD2 matching 8 bases. Germline assignment: CDR1 LGHNA and CDR2 YNFKEQ. The V segment lost 2 bases and the J segment 2 bases; nucleotides outside the gene matches: 9. The CDR3 loop spans 17 amino acids. CDR3 nucleotides: TGTGCCAGCAGCCAATTTGGGGCGGGGGGATTCACAGATACGCAGTATTTT. Its translation is CASSQFGAGGFTDTQYF.

This clonotype was counted at least ten times. The chain links TRBV7-8 to TRBJ1-1, with TRBD1 identical over 7 bases. The CDR3 consists of 17 residues. CDR1 is SGHVS, CDR2 FQNEAQ, per germline. The V gene end was trimmed by 2 bases and the J gene end by 1 base; junction bases not matched to a gene: 10. The CDR3 here is CASSLPGQINSNTEAFF. In DNA form, the CDR3 reads TGTGCCAGCAGCTTACCGGGACAGATAAACTCGAACACTGAAGCTTTCTTT.

This clonotype has ten or more counts. The rearrangement uses TRBV19 and TRBJ2-3; 15 nucleotides match TRBD2. There are 17 residues in the CDR3. V gave up 3 bases and J gave up 4 bases; unmatched junction bases: 5. Germline lookup yields CDR1 LNHDA and CDR2 SQIVND (reference sequence). CDR3: CASSIKGLAGGADTQYF. DNA for the CDR3: TGTGCCAGTAGTATTAAGGGACTAGCGGGAGGTGCAGATACGCAGTATTTT.

This clonotype has at least ten counts. The chain joins TRBV7-2 to TRBJ2-7, with a tentative D call TRBD1 (6 bases). Between the trimmed V and J ends, which lost 0 bases and 0 bases, there was a span of 9 bases. In germline, CDR1 is SGHTA, CDR2 FQGNSA. This CDR3 has 15 amino acids. CDR3 nucleotide sequence: TGTGCCAGCAGCTTAGCAGGGGGAATCTCCTACGAGCAGTACTTC. Encoded protein: CASSLAGGISYEQYF.

This clonotype was observed a few times. The V call is TRBV4-2, the J call TRBJ2-1, with 11 nucleotides matching TRBD2. Losses at the gene ends were 6 bases for V and 4 bases for J; bases not matched to a gene: 5. The CDR3 has 15 residues. Per germline, CDR1 LGHNA and CDR2 YNFKEQ. CDR3 nucleotides: TGTGCCAGCAGTCTAGCGGGAGGAAATTACAATGAGCAGTTCTTC. Translation gives CASSLAGGNYNEQFF.

The rearrangement links TRBV2 to TRBJ2-2, with 12 bases aligning to TRBD1. The trim removed 6 bases at V and 6 bases at J, leaving 5 bases unmatched. This CDR3 contains 15 residues. Germline CDR1 reads SNHLY; CDR2 reads FYNNEI. The CDR3 nucleotides are TGTGCCAGCAGACCCGGGACAGGGGGCCCCGGGGAGCTGTTTTTT. Amino acids: CASRPGTGGPGELFF.

Ten or more counts support this clonotype. The chain recombines TRBV10-3 with TRBJ2-3, with TRBD2 identical over 7 bases. This CDR3 region has 13 residues. V trimming: 7 bases; J trimming: 6 bases; junction bases outside the gene matches: 7. In germline, CDR1 is ENHRY, CDR2 SYGVKD. The CDR3 coding sequence is TGTGCCATCAATGCGGGAGTGTCGGATACGCAGTATTTT. Translation gives CAINAGVSDTQYF.

This clonotype was seen many times. The gene calls are TRBV3-1 and TRBJ1-2, with 12 bases lining up with TRBD1. V was clipped by 4 bases and J by 7 bases; unmatched bases: 7. This CDR3 has 15 amino acids. Germline CDR1 LGHDT, CDR2 YNNKEL (reference sequence). The CDR3 region is CASSPRDRGLSGYTF. The CDR3 nucleotides read TGTGCCAGCAGCCCCCGGGACAGGGGGCTAAGTGGCTACACCTTC.

This clonotype showed up just a few times. V is TRBV4-3 and J is TRBJ1-4; no clear D gene. Deletions cut 3 bases from V and 8 bases from J, with 16 bases between. This CDR3 has 15 residues. CDR1 is LGHNA and CDR2 is YSLEER in the germline V gene. CDR3 DNA: TGCGCCAGCAGCCATAATCCCGGGCTGGGAGAAAAACTGTTTTTT. Translating it yields CASSHNPGLGEKLFF.

This clonotype was observed at least ten times. The V gene is TRBV29-1, the J gene TRBJ2-2, with TRBD1 identical over 8 bases. V shed 7 bases, J shed 0 bases, and the junction held 7 bases outside the gene matches. Germline CDR1 SQVTM, CDR2 ANQGSEA. CDR3 size: 15 residues. CDR3 DNA: TGCAGCGGTCGCAGGGGGCCGACGAACACCGGGGAGCTGTTTTTT. Residues: CSGRRGPTNTGELFF.

This clonotype was recorded many times. The junction and the germline gene differ at one end; a read error may be behind it. For the CDR3, the DNA is TGTGCCAGCGGGGACTCTGAGCAATTCTTC. It specifies CASGDSEQFF. The chain is built from TRBV27 and TRBJ2-1; D perhaps matches TRBD2 (6 bases). The V gene's germline CDR1 is MNHEY and CDR2 SMNVEV (reference sequence). The CDR3 length is 10 residues.

The chain links TRBV18 to TRBJ1-2; TRBD1 aligns across 11 bases. J gave up 3 bases and V 2 bases, and 8 bases lay outside the gene matches. Germline CDR1 KGHSH, CDR2 LQKENI. The CDR3 loop spans 17 amino acids. Here the CDR3 DNA reads TGTGCCAGCTCACCAGTTGGGACAGGGGGATTTTACTATGGCTACACCTTC. Translation gives CASSPVGTGGFYYGYTF.

This clonotype occurred a few times. The rearrangement joins TRBV10-3 to TRBJ2-7, with D possibly being TRBD2 (7 bases). Trimming cost V 6 bases and J 0 bases, with 15 bases left between them. Germline V gives CDR1 ENHRY, CDR2 SYGVKD. This CDR3 contains 15 residues. In nucleotides, the CDR3 is TGTGCCATCAGGAGGGGGGGACATGTCTCCTACGAGCAGTACTTC. Translated, it gives CAIRRGGHVSYEQYF.

The sample holds many counts of this clonotype. The V gene is TRBV12-3 or TRBV12-4, the J gene TRBJ2-5; D uncertain. Trimming cost V 5 bases and J 2 bases, with 12 bases left between them. CDR3 length: 14 residues. The CDR3 protein is CASSPMTVQETQYF. DNA for the CDR3: TGTGCCAGCAGTCCCATGACGGTACAAGAGACCCAGTACTTC.

Comment on this clonotype: It is likely a read error, because the conserved phenylalanine at the end of the CDR3 is missing. V gene TRBV25-1 combines with J gene TRBJ1-6; D call uncertain. Trimming shortened V by 6 bases and J by 7 bases, and 13 bases separated the two germline ends. Germline CDR1 and CDR2: MGHDK and SYGVNS. The CDR3 runs 14 residues. The CDR3 DNA reads as TGTGCCAGCAGAGAACACAGAGAGAATTCACCCCTCCACTTG. Translation: CASREHRENSPLHL.

This clonotype has more than one count but fewer than ten. The chain carries TRBV18 and TRBJ1-5, with D perhaps TRBD1 (5 bases). V gave up 3 bases and J gave up 5 bases, with 11 bases separating them. The CDR3 runs to 14 residues. Per the germline V gene, CDR1 is KGHSH and CDR2 is LQKENI. CDR3 amino acids: CASSPDGGDQPQHF. The CDR3 bases are TGTGCCAGCTCACCCGACGGGGGGGATCAGCCCCAGCATTTT.

This chain connects TRBV5-6 to TRBJ1-2; no firm D call. This CDR3 contains 13 residues. Trimming stripped 1 base from V and 4 bases from J, with 8 bases between. Germline V lookup: CDR1 SGHDT, CDR2 YYEEEE. CDR3 bases: TGTGCCAGCAGCTTGATGAACCCCTATGGCTACACCTTC. Its protein product is CASSLMNPYGYTF.